Included here is one TCR beta chain sequence, with context. Original handling: How many nucleated cells were present was estimated from reference gene primer amplification. The assay was immunoSEQ multiplex PCR, and TCRdb's table has in-frame clones only and misses some. V and J calls and clone size are copied from that table; D and trimming were computed from the DNA. Seen here are approximately 300,000 clones, approximately 81% observed once, and the top ten hold under 2%. Participants spanned ages roughly 18 to 90 years and resided in roughly 26 US areas. Exposed volunteers were people who met a COVID-19 case within 2 weeks before study entry. CDR1 and CDR2 from the germline V gene are WNHNN and SYGVQD (reference sequence). The length of the CDR3 is 12 residues. V shed 6 bases, J shed 10 bases, and the junction held 9 bases outside the gene matches. This sample stems from a study of blood T cell repertoires in COVID-19. Background on the study: From T cells, B-cell-depleted T cells, or PBMCs came the material, which was cDNA or gDNA.

The source of this sequence is a woman aged 25 to 39 who had been exposed to COVID-19. The chain carries TRBV10-1 and TRBJ2-7; 7 bases match TRBD2. Specimen: PBMCs or T cells enriched from blood (not recorded which). For the CDR3, the DNA is TGCGCCAGCAGCGCCGGGGGGAGCGGTCAGTACTTC. It translates to CASSAGGSGQYF.